These 27 T cell receptor beta chains share one sample of origin, sequenced in a study of neoadjuvant anti-PD-1 for oral cavity cancer. Method: immunoSEQ multiplex PCR; TCRdb's copy keeps in-frame clones and lacks some. The sample lists about 61,000 clones, 79% occurring once. The sequences come from PBMCs, collected before nivolumab (anti-PD-1) treatment. The receptors stem from a person aged 40 to 85 with oral cavity squamous cell carcinoma.

The genes are TRBV5-1 and TRBJ2-7; D is perhaps TRBD1 (7 bases). Per the germline V gene, CDR1 is SGHRS and CDR2 is YFSETQ. V was pared by 4 bases and J by 4 bases, with 15 bases between. The CDR3 covers 14 residues. The CDR3 is CASSRAGQQYEQYF. The CDR3 DNA is TGCGCCAGCAGCCGTGCGGGACAGCAATACGAGCAGTACTTC.

This clone appeared a few times. The genes are TRBV11-2 and TRBJ2-5, with 9 bases fitting TRBD2. With V trimmed by 5 bases and J by 5 bases, 12 bases remained unmatched. This CDR3 comprises 16 residues. Germline CDR1 is SGHAT and CDR2 is FQNNGV. The CDR3 protein is CASSRGGALRKETQYF. The CDR3 DNA is TGTGCCAGCAGCCGCGGGGGGGCCCTCCGGAAGGAGACCCAGTACTTC.

V and J are TRBV4-1 and TRBJ1-4, with 7 bases fitting TRBD1. The CDR3 is 16 residues long. Per the germline V gene, CDR1 is MGHRA and CDR2 is YSYEKL. Trimming at V came to 1 base and at J to 8 bases, leaving 10 bases not matched to a gene. CDR3 sequence: CASSQADREIWEKLFF. CDR3 nucleotides: TGCGCCAGCAGCCAAGCAGACAGGGAAATTTGGGAAAAACTGTTTTTT.

The V gene is TRBV7-2, the J gene TRBJ2-7; D not resolved. This CDR3 is 12 amino acids long. Trimming removed 5 bases from V and 2 bases from J, with 7 bases in between. Looked up from germline, CDR1 is SGHTA and CDR2 is FQGNSA. CDR3 sequence: CASSPPAYEQYF. In DNA form, the CDR3 reads TGTGCCAGCAGCCCCCCGGCCTACGAGCAGTACTTC.

The CDR3 sequence is CASSDLWTSGRAKETQYF. The CDR3, as DNA: TGTGCCAGCAGTGACTTATGGACTAGCGGGAGGGCAAAAGAGACCCAGTACTTC. V gene TRBV6-4 combines with J gene TRBJ2-5; TRBD2 agrees at 15 bases. Per the germline V gene, CDR1 is MRHNA and CDR2 is SNTAGT. The V segment lost 1 base and the J segment 3 bases; nucleotides outside the gene matches: 6. This CDR3 has 18 amino acids.

V usage is TRBV5-6 and J usage is TRBJ2-7; no firm D call. This CDR3 comprises 17 residues. With 4 bases removed from V and 4 bases from J, the gap between germline ends came to 24 bases. The V gene's germline CDR1 is SGHDT and CDR2 YYEEEE. The CDR3 loop is CASSEYSTLTRSYEQYF. CDR3 DNA sequence: TGTGCCAGCAGCGAATACTCCACCCTCACAAGATCTTACGAGCAGTACTTC.

The sample holds one count of this clone. The rearrangement links TRBV2 to TRBJ2-1, with D possibly called TRBD1 or TRBD2 (6 bases each). The germline V gene encodes CDR1 SNHLY and CDR2 FYNNEI. Trimming stripped 3 bases from V and 8 bases from J, with 17 bases between. The CDR3 extends over 15 amino acids. CDR3 protein: CASSDPGGAVHEQFF. As DNA, the CDR3 is TGTGCCAGCAGTGATCCCGGGGGCGCGGTCCATGAGCAGTTCTTC.

This chain uses TRBV7-2 with TRBJ2-3; no firm D call. V was trimmed by 5 bases and J by 2 bases, leaving 17 bases between them. Germline V lookup: CDR1 SGHTA, CDR2 FQGNSA. The CDR3 is 16 residues long. The CDR3 DNA follows: TGTGCCAGCAGCACTAAAGTCACCACCTACACAGATACGCAGTATTTT. It codes for CASSTKVTTYTDTQYF.

The rearrangement joins TRBV29-1 to TRBJ1-3; TRBD1 aligns across 7 bases. Germline lookup yields CDR1 SQVTM and CDR2 ANQGSEA. The CDR3 is 15 amino acids. The ends lost 1 base at V and 2 bases at J; junction bases unmatched: 5. The CDR3, as DNA: TGCAGCGTTGAAGGGCAGGGGGGAGCTGGAAACACCATATATTTT. It encodes CSVEGQGGAGNTIYF.

V gene TRBV19 combines with J gene TRBJ1-3; D possibly corresponds to TRBD1 (5 bases). The germline V and J ends were trimmed by 8 bases and 0 bases, with 14 bases remaining between them. The length of the CDR3 is 15 residues. CDR1 and CDR2 from the germline V gene are LNHDA and SQIVND (reference sequence). In DNA form, the CDR3 reads TGTGCCAGTTCATCGGGACGGATCTCTGGAAACACCATATATTTT. Translating gives CASSSGRISGNTIYF.

The chain combines TRBV5-4 with TRBJ1-1; no clear D. This CDR3 spans 16 amino acids. CDR1 is SGHNT and CDR2 is YYREEE in the germline V gene (reference sequence). V was pared by 2 bases and J by 3 bases, with 17 bases between. The CDR3 DNA reads as TGTGCCAGCAGCTTTGTCGTAGGGAACGGGTACACTGAAGCTTTCTTT. Translation gives CASSFVVGNGYTEAFF.

The rearrangement uses TRBV5-1 and TRBJ2-2; perhaps D is TRBD1 or TRBD2 (5 bases each). Trimming left V 3 bases short and J 1 base short, with 10 bases between. CDR1 is SGHRS and CDR2 is YFSETQ in the germline V gene. This CDR3 has 15 amino acids. This CDR3 is CASSSGTVNTGELFF. The CDR3 bases are TGCGCCAGCAGCTCGGGGACGGTGAACACCGGGGAGCTGTTTTTT. Combining the CDR3 with reference TRBV5-1 and TRBJ2-2 gives the whole variable domain KAGVTQTPRYLIKTRGQQVTLSCSPISGHRSVSWYQQTPGQGLQFLFEYFSETQRNKGNFPGRFSGRQFSNSRSEMNVSTLELGDSALYLCASSSGTVNTGELFFGEGSRLTVL.

This clone came up a few times. V and J are TRBV5-1 and TRBJ1-1, with a tentative D call TRBD1 (5 bases). V was pared by 4 bases and J by 5 bases, with 15 bases between. Germline CDR1 is SGHRS and CDR2 is YFSETQ. This CDR3 comprises 14 residues. The CDR3 DNA reads as TGCGCCAGCAGCCTAGGCGGGGGTAGGACTGAAGCTTTCTTT. As protein: CASSLGGGRTEAFF.

The chain combines TRBV29-1 with TRBJ2-5; 8 bases agree with TRBD1. Germline-derived CDR1 and CDR2 are SQVTM and ANQGSEA. CDR3 length equals 12 residues. V lost 7 bases to trimming and J lost 5 bases; unmatched junction nucleotides: 6. As DNA, the CDR3 is TGCAGCGCCCTGACAGGGGTGGAGACCCAGTACTTC. Translation: CSALTGVETQYF.

The genes are TRBV19 and TRBJ2-1, with D possibly matching TRBD1 (6 bases). Trimming took 5 bases from V and 5 from J, leaving 16 bases between them. The germline gives CDR1 LNHDA, CDR2 SQIVND (reference sequence). The CDR3 spans 15 residues. DNA of the CDR3: TGTGCCAGTAGTTTTGCAACAGGGAACCACAATGAGCAGTTCTTC. It codes for CASSFATGNHNEQFF.

The table lists this clone with a few counts. Written as DNA, the CDR3 is TGTGCCTGGGGCCGGGACGGACAGGGGGCGTATCAGCCCCAGCATTTT. It encodes CAWGRDGQGAYQPQHF. J is TRBJ1-5 and V is TRBV30; 11 nucleotides align to TRBD1. J gave up 5 bases and V 5 bases, and 11 bases lay outside the gene matches. Germline V gene data show CDR1 as GTSNPN and CDR2 as SVGIG (reference sequence). There are 16 residues in the CDR3. Full variable domain (missing parts from reference TRBV30 and TRBJ1-5): SQTIHQWPATLVQPVGSPLSLECTVEGTSNPNLYWYRQAAGRGLQLLFYSVGIGQISSEVPQNLSASRPQDRQFILSSKKLLLSDSGFYLCAWGRDGQGAYQPQHFGDGTRLSIL.

A few counts support this clone. The gene calls are TRBV25-1 and TRBJ2-5, with D unclear. Trimming left V 0 bases short and J 5 bases short, with 16 bases between. This CDR3 has 16 amino acids. Germline loops: CDR1 MGHDK, CDR2 SYGVNS. The CDR3 protein is CASSEYVAAIGETQYF. The CDR3 coding sequence is TGTGCCAGCAGTGAATATGTAGCAGCCATCGGGGAGACCCAGTACTTC.

This CDR3 is CASSDHWGGDSGNTIYF. DNA of the CDR3: TGTGCCAGCAGTGACCATTGGGGTGGCGACTCTGGAAACACCATATATTTT. V gene TRBV6-1 combines with J gene TRBJ1-3; no firm D call. The germline gives CDR1 MNHNS, CDR2 SASEGT. The CDR3 runs 17 residues. V was clipped by 3 bases and J by 0 bases, with 15 bases between them.

This clone was counted only a few times. This chain joins TRBV27 and TRBJ1-2, with D maybe TRBD1 (5 bases). V was clipped by 5 bases and J by 0 bases, with 16 bases between them. Germline loops: CDR1 MNHEY, CDR2 SMNVEV (reference sequence). The CDR3 consists of 16 residues. The chain's CDR3 is CASSPGTASANYGYTF. As DNA, the CDR3 is TGTGCCAGCAGTCCCGGGACTGCCTCAGCTAACTATGGCTACACCTTC.

The chain combines TRBV5-1 with TRBJ1-1; perhaps TRBD1 as D (6 bases). The CDR3 spans 13 residues. Deletions cut 4 bases from V and 4 bases from J, with 11 bases between. CDR1 and CDR2 (germline): SGHRS, YFSETQ. The CDR3 loop reads CASSPTGTTEAFF. Written as DNA, the CDR3 is TGCGCCAGCAGCCCCACAGGGACCACTGAAGCTTTCTTT.

This chain connects TRBV19 to TRBJ2-1, with TRBD1 matching over 7 bases. V shed 5 bases and J 0 bases; nucleotides not matched to a gene: 4. The CDR3 totals 15 residues. CDR1 and CDR2 (germline): LNHDA, SQIVND (reference sequence). CDR3 loop: CASSPTGSSYNEQFF. The DNA for the CDR3 is TGTGCCAGTAGTCCGACAGGGAGCTCCTACAATGAGCAGTTCTTC.

This chain links TRBV6-1 with TRBJ2-3; 11 bases agree with TRBD2. This CDR3 region has 17 residues. In germline, CDR1 is MNHNS, CDR2 SASEGT. V lost 3 bases, J lost 2 bases, and 7 bases stayed unmatched. CDR3 DNA: TGTGCCAGCAGTGACGGGATAGCGGGGGGGATCACAGATACGCAGTATTTT. Amino acid sequence: CASSDGIAGGITDTQYF.

The rearrangement links TRBV5-6 to TRBJ2-2; D not certain. Trimming cost V 1 base and J 4 bases, with 14 bases left between them. Per germline, CDR1 SGHDT and CDR2 YYEEEE. This CDR3 has 16 residues. CDR3 protein: CASSLFARIPTGELFF. In DNA form, the CDR3 reads TGTGCCAGCAGCTTGTTTGCGAGAATACCCACCGGGGAGCTGTTTTTT.

The chain couples TRBV29-1 to TRBJ1-2, with D maybe TRBD1 (5 bases). The CDR3 has 14 residues. CDR1 SQVTM and CDR2 ANQGSEA come from the germline V gene. With 0 bases removed from V and 2 bases from J, the gap between germline ends came to 10 bases. In DNA form, the CDR3 reads TGCAGCGTTGAAGAACCGGGACGAAACTATGGCTACACCTTC. Amino acid sequence: CSVEEPGRNYGYTF.

V and J are TRBV5-1 and TRBJ1-1; D not resolved. V was trimmed by 0 bases and J by 0 bases, leaving 9 bases between them. Looked up from germline, CDR1 is SGHRS and CDR2 is YFSETQ. The CDR3 consists of 15 residues. CDR3 in amino acids: CASSLEGGMNTEAFF. The CDR3 bases are TGCGCCAGCAGCTTGGAAGGTGGGATGAACACTGAAGCTTTCTTT.

This chain joins TRBV21-1 and TRBJ2-5. TRBV21-1 corresponds to a pseudogene. This CDR3 has 11 amino acids. CDR3 DNA: TGTGCCAGCAGCACCCAAGAGACCCAGTACTTC. It yields the protein CASSTQETQYF.

The chain has TRBV5-5 and TRBJ2-3; D tentatively reads TRBD1 or TRBD2 (5 bases each). The germline gives CDR1 SGHKS, CDR2 YYEKEE (reference sequence). V was shortened by 2 bases and J by 5 bases, with 15 bases between the two germline ends. The CDR3 loop spans 15 amino acids. The CDR3, as DNA: TGTGCCAGCAGCTTTAGTCCCGGGACGGAAGATACGCAGTATTTT. Protein: CASSFSPGTEDTQYF.